The sequence of this T cell receptor (beta chain) was determined in a study of cytomegalovirus exposure and HLA in healthy donors. Study results and limitations: Researchers catalogued some 160 TCR beta chains as cytomegalovirus-associated.

Concerning this clone itself: Its antigen is as yet unknown.

CDR1 is SGHTA and CDR2 is FQGTGA in the germline V gene. V lost 5 bases and J lost 7; bases outside the gene matches: 13. This CDR3 contains 16 residues. Profiling relied on immunoSEQ multiplex PCR, and the TCRdb table lists in-frame clones only, not all of them. Found here are about 78,000 clones, 90% to 96% of them singletons; the top ten hold over 1.5%. The origin of this receptor is a young man in good health and CMV-seropositive. The sequenced sample consisted of PBMCs. The chain is built from TRBV7-3 and TRBJ2-1; 8 nucleotides align to TRBD2. The CDR3 DNA reads TGTGCCAGCAGCCGTCGGGAGAGCGGGAGTGCTAATGAGCAGTTCTTC. Amino acids: CASSRRESGSANEQFF. Full variable domain (remainder filled in from reference TRBV7-3 and TRBJ2-1): GAGVSQTPSNKVTEKGKYVELRCDPISGHTALYWYRQSLGQGPEFLIYFQGTGAADDSGLPNDRFFAVRPEGSVSTLKIQRTERGDSAVYLCASSRRESGSANEQFFGPGTRLTVL.